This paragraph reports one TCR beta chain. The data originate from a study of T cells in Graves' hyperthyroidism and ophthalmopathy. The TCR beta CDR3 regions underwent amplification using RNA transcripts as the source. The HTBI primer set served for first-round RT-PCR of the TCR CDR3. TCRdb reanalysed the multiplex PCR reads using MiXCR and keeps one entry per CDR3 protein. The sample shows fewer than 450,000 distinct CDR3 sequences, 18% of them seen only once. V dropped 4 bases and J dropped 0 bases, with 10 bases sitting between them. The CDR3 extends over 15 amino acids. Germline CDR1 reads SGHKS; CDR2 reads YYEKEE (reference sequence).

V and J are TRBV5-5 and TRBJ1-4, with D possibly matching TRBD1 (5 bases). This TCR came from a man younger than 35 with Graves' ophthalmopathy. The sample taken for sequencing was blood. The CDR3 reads CASSGQGTTNEKLFF. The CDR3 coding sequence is TGTGCCAGCAGCGGCCAGGGTACAACTAATGAAAAACTGTTTTTT.